The sequence of this T cell receptor (beta chain) was determined in a study of blood T cell repertoires in COVID-19. Sequenced by immunoSEQ multiplex PCR; TCRdb stores in-frame clones only, minus some. The data contain about 280,000 clones, approximately 83% of them singletons. The sequence derives from a woman aged 50 to 60 who had recovered from COVID-19. Sequences were obtained from peripheral blood.

The CDR3 reads CASSYRGGASGYTF. CDR3 coding DNA: TGTGCCAGCAGCTACCGCGGGGGGGCGTCGGGCTACACCTTC. The chain employs TRBV7-9 and TRBJ1-2; D is possibly TRBD1 (6 bases). The V end lost 4 bases, the J end lost 8 bases, and 17 bases lay between the germline ends. There are 14 residues in the CDR3. The V gene's germline CDR1 is SEHNR and CDR2 FQNEAQ (reference sequence).